This T cell receptor (beta chain) was recorded in a study of post-analysis software for immune sequencing data. Study overall: Included among the disease courses, which were recorded for the cohort, were relapsing-remitting, secondary progressive and progressive-relapsing multiple sclerosis.

Study-level points and caveats: For normalized Chao1 diversity, multiple sclerosis patients scored significantly lower than controls did. Those samples that were prepared in the same batch co-clustered strongly by F measure.

The TCR beta cDNA libraries carried unique molecular identifiers. A population of about 0.85 to 11 million T cells gave rise to about half a million cDNA molecules. TCRdb reprocessed the PCR reads via MiXCR and lists one record per CDR3 protein. The table lists about 430,000 distinct CDR3 sequences, over 30% of them singletons. As for this clonotype: Its antigen is undetermined.

Sequenced material: blood. This clonotype was obtained from a girl between 2 and 10 years old with multiple sclerosis.

CDR3 in DNA: TGTGCCAGCAGTTTAGGCCTAGGGGACGAGCAGTACTTC. Translation: CASSLGLGDEQYF. The rearrangement uses TRBV28 and TRBJ2-5; perhaps TRBD1 as D (5 bases). The J call could be wrong; TRBJ2-7 is a better fit for the DNA end. Per the germline V gene, CDR1 is MDHEN and CDR2 is SYDVKM. The CDR3 runs 13 residues.